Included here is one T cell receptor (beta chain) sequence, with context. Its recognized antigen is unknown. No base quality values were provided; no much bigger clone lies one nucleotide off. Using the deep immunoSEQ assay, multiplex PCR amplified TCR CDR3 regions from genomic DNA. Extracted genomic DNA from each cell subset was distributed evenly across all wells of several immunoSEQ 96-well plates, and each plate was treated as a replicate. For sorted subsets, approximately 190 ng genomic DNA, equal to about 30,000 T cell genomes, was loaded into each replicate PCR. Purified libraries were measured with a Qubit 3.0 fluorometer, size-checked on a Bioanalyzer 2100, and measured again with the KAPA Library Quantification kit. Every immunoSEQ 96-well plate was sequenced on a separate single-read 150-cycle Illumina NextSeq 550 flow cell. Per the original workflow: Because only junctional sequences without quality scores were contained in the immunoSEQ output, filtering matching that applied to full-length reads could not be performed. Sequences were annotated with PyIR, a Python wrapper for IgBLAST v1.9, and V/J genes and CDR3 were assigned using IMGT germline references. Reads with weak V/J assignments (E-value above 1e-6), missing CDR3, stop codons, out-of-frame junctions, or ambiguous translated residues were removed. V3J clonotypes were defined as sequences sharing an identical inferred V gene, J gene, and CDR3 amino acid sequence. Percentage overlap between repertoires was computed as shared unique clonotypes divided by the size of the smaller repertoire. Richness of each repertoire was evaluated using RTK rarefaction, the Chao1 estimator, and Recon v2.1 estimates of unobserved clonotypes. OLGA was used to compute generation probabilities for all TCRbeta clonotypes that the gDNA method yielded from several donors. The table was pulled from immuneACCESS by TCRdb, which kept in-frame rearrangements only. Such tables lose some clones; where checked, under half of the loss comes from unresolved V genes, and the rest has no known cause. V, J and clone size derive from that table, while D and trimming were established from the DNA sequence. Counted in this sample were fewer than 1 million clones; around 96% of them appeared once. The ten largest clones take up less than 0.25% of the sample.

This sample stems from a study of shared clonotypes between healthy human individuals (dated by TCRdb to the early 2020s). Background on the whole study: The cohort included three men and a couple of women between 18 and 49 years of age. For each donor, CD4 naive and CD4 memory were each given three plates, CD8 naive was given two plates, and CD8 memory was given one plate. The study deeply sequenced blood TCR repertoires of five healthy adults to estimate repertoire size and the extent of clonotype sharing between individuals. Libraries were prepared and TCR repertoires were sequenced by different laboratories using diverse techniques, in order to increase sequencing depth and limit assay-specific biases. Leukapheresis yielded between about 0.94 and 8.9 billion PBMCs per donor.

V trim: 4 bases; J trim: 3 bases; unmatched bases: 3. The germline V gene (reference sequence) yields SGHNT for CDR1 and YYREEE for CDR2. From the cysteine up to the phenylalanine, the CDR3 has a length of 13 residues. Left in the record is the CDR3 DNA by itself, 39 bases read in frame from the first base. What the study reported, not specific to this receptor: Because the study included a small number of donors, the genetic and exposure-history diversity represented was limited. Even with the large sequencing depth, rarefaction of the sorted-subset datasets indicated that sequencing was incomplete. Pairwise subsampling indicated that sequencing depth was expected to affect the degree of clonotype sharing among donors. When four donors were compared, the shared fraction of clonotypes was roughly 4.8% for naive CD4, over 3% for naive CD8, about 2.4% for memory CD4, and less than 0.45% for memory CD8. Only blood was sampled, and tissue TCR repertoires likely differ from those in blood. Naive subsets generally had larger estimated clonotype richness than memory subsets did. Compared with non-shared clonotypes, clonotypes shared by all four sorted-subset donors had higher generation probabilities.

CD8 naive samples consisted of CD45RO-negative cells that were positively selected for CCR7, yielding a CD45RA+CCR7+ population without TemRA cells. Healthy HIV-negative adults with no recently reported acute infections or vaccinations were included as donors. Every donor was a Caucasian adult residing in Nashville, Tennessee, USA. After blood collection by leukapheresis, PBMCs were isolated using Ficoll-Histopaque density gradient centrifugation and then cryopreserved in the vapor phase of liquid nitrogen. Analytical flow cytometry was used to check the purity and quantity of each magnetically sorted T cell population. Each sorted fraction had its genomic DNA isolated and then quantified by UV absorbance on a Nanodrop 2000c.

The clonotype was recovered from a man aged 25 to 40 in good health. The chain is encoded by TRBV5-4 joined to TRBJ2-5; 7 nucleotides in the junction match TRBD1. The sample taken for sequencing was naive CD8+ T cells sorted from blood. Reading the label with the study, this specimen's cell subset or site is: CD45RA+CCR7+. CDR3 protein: CASSRGQEETQYF. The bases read TGTGCCAGCAGCCGTGGACAGGAAGAGACCCAGTACTTC.